Reported below is one TCR beta chain. The antigen is undetermined. CDR1 and CDR2 from the germline V gene are MNHNS and SASEGT. This CDR3 contains 15 residues. The trim removed 8 bases at V and 2 bases at J, leaving 10 bases unmatched. This sample was taken from a study of T-cell memory formation after mild COVID-19. Study summary: There were largely donor-specific TCR clusters.

TCRdb re-called the 5' RACE reads with MiXCR, one entry per CDR3 protein. The sample lists 350,000 to 450,000 distinct CDR3 sequences, 15% to 20% occurring once. Study results and caveats: Contracting CD8+ clones were enriched in EMRA, CD4+ mainly in CM and EM.

This sequence originates from an adult woman who had mild COVID-19 (a few samples of this study predate the infection). Cell type and time point are not known. The chain combines TRBV6-1 with TRBJ2-5; 8 bases line up with TRBD2. Sequencing input: PBMCs or a T cell subset sorted from them (not recorded which). CDR3 protein: CASPPGGASQETQYF. The CDR3 region has the DNA TGTGCCAGCCCTCCGGGGGGGGCCTCACAAGAGACCCAGTACTTC.